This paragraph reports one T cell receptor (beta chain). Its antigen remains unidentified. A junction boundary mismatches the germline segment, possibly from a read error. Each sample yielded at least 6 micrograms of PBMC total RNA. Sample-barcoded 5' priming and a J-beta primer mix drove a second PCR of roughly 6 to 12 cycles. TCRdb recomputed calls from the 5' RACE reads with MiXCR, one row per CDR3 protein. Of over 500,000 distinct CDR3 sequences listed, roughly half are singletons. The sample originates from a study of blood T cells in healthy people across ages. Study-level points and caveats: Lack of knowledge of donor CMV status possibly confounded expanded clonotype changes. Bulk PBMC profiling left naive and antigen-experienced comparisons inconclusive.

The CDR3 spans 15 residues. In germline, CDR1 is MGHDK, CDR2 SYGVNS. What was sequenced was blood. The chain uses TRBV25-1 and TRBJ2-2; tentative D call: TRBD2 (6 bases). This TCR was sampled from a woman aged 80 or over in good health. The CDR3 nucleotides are TGTGCCACCCGTACAGGAGGGCGCGACACCGGGGAGTTGTTTTTT. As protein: CATRTGGRDTGELFF.